One and the same sample provided the 9 T cell receptor beta chains below, sequenced in a study of cytomegalovirus exposure and HLA in healthy donors. The PCR made use of 60 Vbeta and 13 Jbeta primers. Generated by immunoSEQ multiplex PCR, the TCRdb table keeps only in-frame clones and is missing some. This table holds roughly 200,000 clones, approximately 90% found once. Material for sequencing was PBMCs. Receptors were obtained from a woman under 30 in good health and CMV-seronegative.

This chain uses TRBV19 with TRBJ1-1; D perhaps matches TRBD1 (6 bases). Germline V gene lookup returns CDR1 LNHDA and CDR2 SQIVND (reference sequence). This CDR3 has 13 residues. Trimming stripped 3 bases from V and 5 bases from J, with 10 bases between. The CDR3, as DNA: TGTGCCAGTAGTATCCCACAGGGAACTGAAGCTTTCTTT. Its protein is CASSIPQGTEAFF.

J is TRBJ2-5 and V is TRBV27; D is unresolved. The J call may be wrong; the DNA end is better matched by TRBJ2-7. Germline values: CDR1 MNHEY, CDR2 SMNVEV (reference sequence). CDR3 size: 13 residues. Written as DNA, the CDR3 is TGTGCCAGCAGTCTAAAACCCTCCTACGAGCAGTACTTC. Protein: CASSLKPSYEQYF.

J is TRBJ2-4 and V is TRBV11-2; possible D gene TRBD1, 5 bases. V was cut by 4 bases and J by 11 bases, with 15 bases left in between. This CDR3 comprises 13 residues. The V gene's germline CDR1 is SGHAT and CDR2 FQNNGV. The CDR3 nucleotides read TGTGCCAGCAGCTACACCAGAACAGGCCTTCAGTACTTC. It translates to CASSYTRTGLQYF.

V and J are TRBV6-1 and TRBJ2-5, with 9 positions matching TRBD1. After removal of 8 bases from V and 4 bases from J, the junction contained 5 bases not matched to a gene. CDR1 is MNHNS and CDR2 is SASEGT in the germline V gene. This CDR3 has 13 amino acids. The CDR3 sequence is CASGGQGRETQYF. CDR3 coding DNA: TGTGCCAGCGGGGGACAGGGAAGAGAGACCCAGTACTTC.

The CDR3 nucleotides are TGTGCCAGCAGTTTATCCGGTCGGGGACTAGCGGGGGACGAGCAGTACTTC. It codes for CASSLSGRGLAGDEQYF. J is TRBJ2-7 and V is TRBV27, with 14 nucleotides matching TRBD2. This CDR3 spans 17 amino acids. V trimming: 0 bases; J trimming: 5 bases; junction bases outside the gene matches: 6. Germline lookup yields CDR1 MNHEY and CDR2 SMNVEV (reference sequence).

The rearrangement uses TRBV5-1 and TRBJ2-3; 14 bases align to TRBD2. The V gene's germline CDR1 is SGHRS and CDR2 YFSETQ. V dropped 4 bases and J dropped 7; count of bases not matched to a gene: 8. The CDR3 totals 16 residues. CDR3 sequence reads: CASSGTSGGLSHTQYF. Written as DNA, the CDR3 is TGCGCCAGCAGCGGGACTAGCGGGGGCCTTTCCCATACGCAGTATTTT.

The V gene is TRBV20-1, the J gene TRBJ2-7; D remains unclear. CDR1 is DFQATT and CDR2 is SNEGSKA in the germline V gene (reference sequence). The CDR3 is made up of 11 amino acids. Trimming removed 5 bases at V and 2 bases at J, with 7 bases between. Here the CDR3 reads CSARITYEQYF. In DNA form, the CDR3 reads TGCAGTGCTCGTATAACCTACGAGCAGTACTTC.

The CDR3 coding sequence is TGTGCCAGCAGTGGACTAGCGGGTCAAGAGACCCAGTACTTC. This encodes CASSGLAGQETQYF. The gene calls are TRBV2 and TRBJ2-5; 10 nucleotides match TRBD2. After removal of 4 bases from V and 2 bases from J, the junction contained 1 base not matched to a gene. CDR3 length: 14 amino acids. Germline values: CDR1 SNHLY, CDR2 FYNNEI.

This clone has just a few counts. CDR3 coding DNA: TGTGCCAGCAGGCCGAACAGGGGGCAGGACGAGCAGTACTTC. Translated, it gives CASRPNRGQDEQYF. The rearrangement uses TRBV5-4 and TRBJ2-7, with TRBD1 identical over 9 bases. The CDR3 totals 14 residues. With 5 bases clipped from V and 5 bases from J, the junction kept 8 bases outside the gene matches. Germline CDR1 SGHNT, CDR2 YYREEE (reference sequence).